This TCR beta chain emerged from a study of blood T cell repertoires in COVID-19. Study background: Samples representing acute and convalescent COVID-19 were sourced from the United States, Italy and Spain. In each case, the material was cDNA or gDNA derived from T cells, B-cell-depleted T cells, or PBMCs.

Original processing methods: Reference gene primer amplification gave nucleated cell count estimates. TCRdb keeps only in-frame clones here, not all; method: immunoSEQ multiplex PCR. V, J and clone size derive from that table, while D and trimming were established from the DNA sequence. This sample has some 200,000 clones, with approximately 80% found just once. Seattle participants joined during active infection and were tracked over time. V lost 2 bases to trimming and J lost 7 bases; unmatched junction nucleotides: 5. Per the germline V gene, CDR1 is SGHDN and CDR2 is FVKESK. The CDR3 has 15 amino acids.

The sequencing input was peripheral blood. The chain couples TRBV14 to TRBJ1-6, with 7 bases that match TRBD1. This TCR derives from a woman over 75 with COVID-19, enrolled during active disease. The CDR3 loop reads CASSQPGTVNSPLHF. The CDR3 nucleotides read TGTGCCAGCAGCCAACCCGGGACAGTGAATTCACCCCTCCACTTT.